This T cell receptor (beta chain) was sequenced for a study of vaccination and CD4 T cells after COVID-19. Looking at the study overall: Post-vaccination specimens were collected at a median of about 70 days following dose two (range 14 to 241). SARS-CoV-2, HCoV-NL63, HCoV-OC43 and HCoV-229E supplied the overlapping spike peptides used to stimulate cells.

Sequenced with the Oncomine TCR Beta short-read assay was DNA taken from cultured CD4+ T cells. Genomic DNA from cultured CD4+ T cells was extracted. TCRdb re-called the PCR reads with MiXCR, one entry per CDR3 protein. Of 13,000 or so distinct CDR3 sequences in the sample, 74% were seen once. Comment on this clonotype: Its matching antigen is unknown.

Treatment described: approximately 10-day PBMC culture with coronavirus spike peptide pools or control peptides (ViraFEST assay). Germline V gene sequence: CDR1 DFQATT, CDR2 SNEGSKA (reference sequence). Losses at the gene ends were 5 bases for V and 5 bases for J; bases not matched to a gene: 6. The CDR3 contains 12 residues. The sequence came from a human donor who had recovered from COVID-19. Material: CD4+ T cells from blood, cultured in vitro. J is TRBJ2-7 and V is TRBV20-1, with 7 positions matching TRBD1. In DNA form, the CDR3 reads TGCAGTGCTCCCACAGGGGCCGACGAGCAGTACTTC. It codes for CSAPTGADEQYF.